A single T cell receptor (beta chain) is shown here with its context. Its antigen is not yet known. No much larger clone exists at a distance of one base, and base qualities are not known. These data come from a study of blood T cell repertoires in COVID-19 (dated by TCRdb to the early 2020s). As for the study more broadly: Samples covering the acute and convalescent phases of COVID-19 were provided by collaborators in the United States, Italy and Spain. The prospective study material was composed of cDNA or gDNA derived from T cells, B-cell-depleted T cells, or PBMCs. A freely available public database, intended as a resource for researchers studying the immune response to SARS-CoV-2, is where the repertoires were released. Samples came from the ongoing ImmuneRACE study (first 160 participants) plus 1,254 subjects from 6 global collaborators. Subjects who had been exposed to COVID-19, were actively infected with it, or had recovered from it provided the deeply sampled blood TCRbeta repertoires that made up the dataset. Where available, HLA class I and class II types were taken from metadata supplied by the sample provider and were not determined by assay-based typing. The sample metadata nearly always contained a de-identified subject ID, COVID-19 status, age in years and sex. Overall study results and their limits: The quantity of clinical and demographic metadata differed by source and by participant and was supplied without curation.

Each collaborating institution followed its own protocols to collect whole blood in K2EDTA tubes. Collaborator samples were shipped for TCRbeta analysis as frozen whole blood, isolated PBMCs, or DNA extracted from either sample type. TCRbeta CDR3 regions were amplified from genomic DNA using the immunoSEQ Assay, a bias-controlled multiplex PCR. The authors' analysis ran thus. Nucleated cell counts per sample were estimated from amplification of reference gene primers within the assay. To quantify the absolute abundance of each unique TCRbeta CDR3 rearrangement, sequence reads were collapsed and filtered. Productive Simpson clonality was computed per sample as the square root of Simpson's diversity index over productive rearrangements. TCRdb limited this immuneACCESS table to in-frame rearrangements with V and J called. A share of clones is missing; checked studies link under half to unresolved V genes, and the rest is unexplained. V and J calls and clone size come straight from that table; D and trimming were deduced from the DNA. The sample table contains about 140,000 clones; only one count was recorded for roughly 82% of them. The ten largest clonotypes hold roughly a tenth of the sample.

CDR1 LGHDT and CDR2 YNNKEL were looked up in the germline V gene (reference sequence). The CDR3 spans 13 residues, from the cysteine through the phenylalanine. This entry keeps only the CDR3 DNA: 39 bases, framed from base 1. V is clipped by 1 base and J by 2 bases, and the sequence between their germline boundaries is 5 bases long. The sequence links TRBV3-1 (or the pseudogene TRBV3-2) to TRBJ1-2, with the D gene call left open. This sequence was found in a man between 60 and 75 years old with active or convalescent COVID-19. The specimen was peripheral blood. The DNA sequence follows: TGTGCCAGCAGCCAAGGAGGGAACTATGGCTACACCTTC. Protein translation: CASSQGGNYGYTF.